This T cell receptor (beta chain) is drawn from a study of neurological immune-mediated disorders. TCRdb re-called the 5' RACE reads with MiXCR, one entry per CDR3 protein. This table has about 50,000 distinct CDR3 sequences, 10% appearing once. Documented time point: longitudinal time-point 1 (baseline). Germline V gives CDR1 SSHAT, CDR2 FNYEAQ (reference sequence). This CDR3 region has 16 residues. In its sample, this clonotype was seen many times. Compared with germline, one end of the junction differs, possibly owing to a read error. The sequence came from a middle-aged woman in good health. Sequencing used PBMCs. The V call is TRBV7-7, the J call TRBJ2-5; 8 bases map to TRBD2. The CDR3 bases are TGTGCTAGCAGCCCGGGCAACGGGGGGGCAGGAGAGACCCAGTACTTC. Amino acids: CASSPGNGGAGETQYF. The full variable domain, its missing parts supplied by reference TRBV7-7 and TRBJ2-5, is GAGVSQSPRYKVTKRGQDVTLRCDPISSHATLYWYQQALGQGPEFLTYFNYEAQPDKSGLPSDRFSAERPEGSISTLTIQRTEQRDSAMYRCASSPGNGGAGETQYFGPGTRLLVL.